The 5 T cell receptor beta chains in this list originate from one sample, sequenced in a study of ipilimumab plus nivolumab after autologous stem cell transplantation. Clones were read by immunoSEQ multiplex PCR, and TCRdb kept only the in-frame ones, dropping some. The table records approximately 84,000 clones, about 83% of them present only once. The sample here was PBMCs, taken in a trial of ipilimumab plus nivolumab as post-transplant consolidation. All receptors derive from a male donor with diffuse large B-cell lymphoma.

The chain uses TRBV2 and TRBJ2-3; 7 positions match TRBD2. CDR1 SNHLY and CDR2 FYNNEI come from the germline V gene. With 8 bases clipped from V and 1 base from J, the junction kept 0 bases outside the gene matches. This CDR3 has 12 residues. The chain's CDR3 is CASAGGTDTQYF. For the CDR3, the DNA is TGTGCCAGCGCGGGAGGCACAGATACGCAGTATTTT.

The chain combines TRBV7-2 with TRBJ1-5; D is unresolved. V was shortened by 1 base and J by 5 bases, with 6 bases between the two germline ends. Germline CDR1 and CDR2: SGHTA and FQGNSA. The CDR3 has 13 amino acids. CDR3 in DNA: TGTGCCAGCAGCTTAGGAGGGTATCAGCCCCAGCATTTT. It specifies CASSLGGYQPQHF.

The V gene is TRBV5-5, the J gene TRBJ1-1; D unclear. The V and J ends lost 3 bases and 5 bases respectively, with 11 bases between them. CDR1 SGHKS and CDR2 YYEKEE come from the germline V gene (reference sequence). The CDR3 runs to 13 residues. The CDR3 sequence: CASSYLSGTEAFF. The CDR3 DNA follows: TGTGCCAGCAGCTACCTCTCGGGGACTGAAGCTTTCTTT.

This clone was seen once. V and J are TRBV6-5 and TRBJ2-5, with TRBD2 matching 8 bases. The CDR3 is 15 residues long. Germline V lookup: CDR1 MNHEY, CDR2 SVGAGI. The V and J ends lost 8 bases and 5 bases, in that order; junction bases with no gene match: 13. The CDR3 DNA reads TGTGCCAGCTCCCCCCAAGCGGGGGTGCGGGAGACCCAGTACTTC. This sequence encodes CASSPQAGVRETQYF.

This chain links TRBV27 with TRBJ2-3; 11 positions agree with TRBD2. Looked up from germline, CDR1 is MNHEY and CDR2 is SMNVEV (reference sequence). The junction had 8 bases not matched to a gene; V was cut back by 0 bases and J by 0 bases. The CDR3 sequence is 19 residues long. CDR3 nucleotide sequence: TGTGCCAGCAGTTTATCTAGCGGGGGGGCCCTCGGGAGCACAGATACGCAGTATTTT. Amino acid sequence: CASSLSSGGALGSTDTQYF.